This T cell receptor beta chain was captured in a study of spatial heterogeneity in lung cancer. The CDR3 totals 18 residues. V shed 0 bases, J shed 1 base, and the junction held 9 bases outside the gene matches. CDR1 SGHTA and CDR2 FQGNSA come from the germline V gene. The time point: blood at routine non-recurrence follow-up after resection. The library protocol tagged each TCR cDNA with a unique molecular identifier. TCRdb re-called the 5' RACE reads through MiXCR, storing one row per CDR3 protein. The table has about 46,000 distinct CDR3 sequences, 12% seen once. In this sample, this clonotype turned up a few times.

The sequence came from a male donor with early-stage non-small cell lung cancer. This sequence joins TRBV7-2 and TRBJ2-7, with 10 bases that match TRBD2. The sample here was PBMCs, taken at follow-up. CDR3 region: CASSLALASGSQSYEQYF. DNA for the CDR3: TGTGCCAGCAGCTTAGCTCTGGCTAGCGGGAGCCAGTCCTACGAGCAGTACTTC.